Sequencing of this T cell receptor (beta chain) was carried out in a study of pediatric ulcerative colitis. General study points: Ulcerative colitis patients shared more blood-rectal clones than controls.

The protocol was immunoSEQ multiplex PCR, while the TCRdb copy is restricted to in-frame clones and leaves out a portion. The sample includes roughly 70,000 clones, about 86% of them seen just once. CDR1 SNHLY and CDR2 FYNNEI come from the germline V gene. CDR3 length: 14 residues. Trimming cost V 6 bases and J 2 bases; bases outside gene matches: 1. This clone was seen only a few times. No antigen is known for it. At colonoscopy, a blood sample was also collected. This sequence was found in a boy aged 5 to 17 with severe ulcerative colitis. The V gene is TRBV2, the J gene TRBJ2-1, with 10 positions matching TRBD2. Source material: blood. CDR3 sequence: CASRGLAAYNEQFF. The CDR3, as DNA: TGTGCCAGCAGAGGACTAGCGGCCTACAATGAGCAGTTCTTC.